These 11 T cell receptor beta chains originate from one sample sequenced in a study of graft-versus-host responses after intestinal transplantation. These receptors have no known antigen. Here immunoSEQ multiplex PCR was the method, and the copy in TCRdb shows in-frame clones only, minus some. There are about 70,000 clones in the sample; around 91% occur only once, and 3.5% to 5% lies in the top ten. The source material was unstimulated CD8+ T cells sorted from spleen or lymph node cells, sampled before transplant. Receptor source: a human donor who was the organ donor for an intestinal transplant.

In DNA, the CDR3 is TGTGCCAGCAGCTTAGTGGGGGACAGGCCTAACACCTTC. This encodes CASSLVGDRPNTF. This chain connects TRBV7-8 to TRBJ1-2; 8 bases match TRBD1. With V trimmed by 1 base and J by 12 bases, 7 bases remained unmatched. Germline CDR1 is SGHVS and CDR2 is FQNEAQ. The CDR3 extends over 13 amino acids.

The chain links TRBV6-4 to TRBJ2-3; 7 bases are a match to TRBD1. The length of the CDR3 is 13 residues. J was trimmed by 2 bases and V by 6 bases; bases with no gene match: 2. CDR1 and CDR2 from the germline V gene are MRHNA and SNTAGT. The CDR3 sequence: CASSGTATDTQYF. CDR3 DNA sequence: TGTGCCAGCAGCGGGACAGCCACAGATACGCAGTATTTT.

The rearrangement joins TRBV4-3 to TRBJ2-2; 7 bases match TRBD1. The CDR3 has 14 amino acids. From germline, CDR1 is LGHNA and CDR2 YSLEER. The V segment lost 3 bases and the J segment 6 bases; nucleotides outside the gene matches: 4. The CDR3 spells CASSQGQTPGELFF. DNA for the CDR3: TGCGCCAGCAGCCAGGGACAGACCCCCGGGGAGCTGTTTTTT.

Here the CDR3 reads CASSLGGESGYNEQFF. The CDR3 DNA sequence: TGTGCCAGCAGCTTAGGGGGGGAGTCGGGCTACAATGAGCAGTTCTTC. This chain uses TRBV7-8 with TRBJ2-1, with D perhaps matching TRBD2 (6 bases). The CDR3 consists of 16 residues. Trimming removed 1 base from V and 3 bases from J, with 13 bases in between. Germline assignment: CDR1 SGHVS and CDR2 FQNEAQ.

This clone was observed a single time. The gene calls are TRBV11-2 and TRBJ1-3; tentative D call: TRBD1 (5 bases). The germline CDR1 and CDR2 sequences are SGHAT and FQNNGV. The V gene lost 4 bases and the J gene lost 0 bases, with 10 bases spanning the gap. This CDR3 has 15 residues. Written as DNA, the CDR3 is TGTGCCAGCAGCTCTGCGGGGGTCTCTGGAAACACCATATATTTT. Its translation is CASSSAGVSGNTIYF.

This chain connects TRBV6-6 to TRBJ1-5; the D is unclear. The germline V gene encodes CDR1 MNHNY and CDR2 SVGAGI (reference sequence). V dropped 2 bases and J dropped 2 bases, with 7 bases sitting between them. This CDR3 comprises 14 residues. The CDR3 sequence: CASSYPLGNQPQHF. CDR3 nucleotide sequence: TGTGCCAGCAGTTACCCATTAGGCAATCAGCCCCAGCATTTT.

V and J are TRBV4-2 and TRBJ2-3; 13 bases are a match to TRBD2. The trim removed 4 bases at V and 7 bases at J, leaving 8 bases unmatched. CDR1 LGHNA and CDR2 YNFKEQ come from the germline V gene. The CDR3 length is 16 residues. In DNA, the CDR3 is TGTGCCAGCAGCCCCCGGACTAGCGGGGGTAGAAATACGCAGTATTTT. This encodes CASSPRTSGGRNTQYF.

The V gene is TRBV11-2, the J gene TRBJ1-4, with 7 bases aligning to TRBD1. V shed 2 bases and J 3 bases; nucleotides not matched to a gene: 12. Germline V gene lookup returns CDR1 SGHAT and CDR2 FQNNGV. The CDR3 length is 18 residues. This CDR3 is CASSLSYQGDLSNEKLFF. CDR3 sequence (DNA): TGTGCCAGCAGCTTAAGTTACCAGGGGGATCTATCTAATGAAAAACTGTTTTTT. The complete variable domain, with remaining parts taken from reference TRBV11-2 and TRBJ1-4, reads EAGVAQSPRYKIIEKRQSVAFWCNPISGHATLYWYQQILGQGPKLLIQFQNNGVVDDSQLPKDRFSAERLKGVDSTLKIQPAKLEDSAVYLCASSLSYQGDLSNEKLFFGSGTQLSVL.

Points on this clone: One end of the junction does not line up with germline, which may come from a read error. The chain combines TRBV19 with TRBJ1-6, with 7 bases lining up with TRBD1. CDR1 is LNHDA, CDR2 SQIVND, per germline (reference sequence). The CDR3 extends over 16 amino acids. CDR3 sequence: CASSYTGASYSSPLHF. In nucleotides, the CDR3 is TGTGCCAGTAGTTATACAGGGGCCTCCTATAGTTCACCCCTCCACTTT. Combining the CDR3 with reference TRBV19 and TRBJ1-6 gives the whole variable domain DGGITQSPKYLFRKEGQNVTLSCEQNLNHDAMYWYRQDPGQGLRLIYYSQIVNDFQKGDIAEGYSVSREKKESFPLTVTSAQKNPTAFYLCASSYTGASYSSPLHFGNGTRLTVT.

This clone was picked up a small number of times. This sequence joins TRBV6-4 and TRBJ2-3; 13 bases align to TRBD2. Germline lookup yields CDR1 MRHNA and CDR2 SNTAGT. This CDR3 has 15 residues. Trimming took 5 bases from V and 4 from J; bases not matched to a gene: 3. CDR3 sequence reads: CASSPTSGGADTQYF. CDR3 sequence (DNA): TGTGCCAGCAGTCCCACTAGCGGGGGGGCAGATACGCAGTATTTT.

The gene calls are TRBV5-4 and TRBJ1-1; tentative D call: TRBD1 (6 bases). Per germline, CDR1 SGHNT and CDR2 YYREEE (reference sequence). The CDR3 runs to 15 residues. V lost 0 bases and J lost 0, with 9 bases in between. CDR3 DNA sequence: TGTGCCAGCAGCTTGGCCACAGGGATGAACACTGAAGCTTTCTTT. It yields the protein CASSLATGMNTEAFF.